Listed below are T cell receptor beta chains from one sample, sequenced in a study of preoperative IRX-2 immunotherapy in early breast cancer. Here immunoSEQ multiplex PCR was the method, and the copy in TCRdb shows in-frame clones only, minus some. Of 15,000 to 25,000 clones in the sample, around four fifths were seen once. The specimen was lymph node tissue, collected after IRX-2 immunotherapy. These receptors were collected from a human donor with breast cancer. The CDR3 runs from the conserved cysteine through the conserved F or W. The D gene is left open where the match is weak. Not all rows give a size; the values are once, few, many and, for expanded clones, a class.

J gene: TRBJ1-1
clone size: -
V gene: TRBV19
D gene: -
CDR3 DNA: TGTGCCAGTACAAGGGGCACTGAAGCTTTCTTT
CDR3 protein: CASTRGTEAFF

J gene: TRBJ1-5
clone size: -
V gene: TRBV7-6
D gene: -
CDR3 DNA: TGTGCCAGCAGCTTGGAATGGGGCCGGAGCAATCAGCCCCAGCATTTT
CDR3 protein: CASSLEWGRSNQPQHF

J gene: TRBJ1-3
clone size: -
V gene: TRBV11-3
D gene: TRBD1
CDR3 DNA: TGTGCCAGCAGCCGGACAGGGGACTCTGGAAACACCATATATTTT
CDR3 protein: CASSRTGDSGNTIYF

J gene: TRBJ1-1
clone size: -
V gene: TRBV19
D gene: -
CDR3 DNA: TGTGCCAGTAGTATAGAGGGAATCACTGAAGCTTTCTTT
CDR3 protein: CASSIEGITEAFF

J gene: TRBJ1-2
clone size: -
V gene: TRBV28
D gene: -
CDR3 DNA: TGTGCCAGCAGTTTCGCCGACAGCTATGGCTACACCTTC
CDR3 protein: CASSFADSYGYTF

J gene: TRBJ2-7
clone size: few
V gene: TRBV11-3
D gene: -
CDR3 DNA: TGTGCCAGCAGCCGCAGTGAGACGGTGGGGTCCTACGAGCAGTACTTC
CDR3 protein: CASSRSETVGSYEQYF

J gene: TRBJ2-6
clone size: -
V gene: TRBV6-8
D gene: -
CDR3 DNA: TGTGCCAGCAGTTACTCGGCAGGGCTTGGGGCCAACGTCCTGACTTTC
CDR3 protein: CASSYSAGLGANVLTF

J gene: TRBJ2-3
clone size: -
V gene: TRBV5-1
D gene: -
CDR3 DNA: TGCGCCAGCAGAAGATGGGAGAGCACAGATACGCAGTATTTT
CDR3 protein: CASRRWESTDTQYF

J gene: TRBJ1-1
clone size: once
V gene: TRBV18
D gene: TRBD1
CDR3 DNA: TGTGCCAGCTCACCACCGGGGGCAGGGGGATTCACTGAAGCTTTCTTT
CDR3 protein: CASSPPGAGGFTEAFF

J gene: TRBJ2-5
clone size: -
V gene: TRBV5-1
D gene: -
CDR3 DNA: TGCGCCAGCAGCTTGGGTCAGAGGGGGGAGACCCAGTACTTC
CDR3 protein: CASSLGQRGETQYF

J gene: TRBJ2-1
clone size: -
V gene: TRBV28
D gene: -
CDR3 DNA: TGTGCCAGCACGGAGGTCGCCTACAATGAGCAGTTCTTC
CDR3 protein: CASTEVAYNEQFF

J gene: TRBJ1-3
clone size: once
V gene: TRBV11-3
D gene: -
CDR3 DNA: TGTGCCAGCAGCTTAGTCTCAGGCTCTGGAAACACCATATATTTT
CDR3 protein: CASSLVSGSGNTIYF

J gene: TRBJ2-1
clone size: once
V gene: TRBV30
D gene: -
CDR3 DNA: TGTGCCTGGAGTGCGTACAATGAGCAGTTCTTC
CDR3 protein: CAWSAYNEQFF

J gene: TRBJ2-6
clone size: -
V gene: TRBV19
D gene: -
CDR3 DNA: TGTGCCAGTAGTATGTTGACGGGGGCAGGGGCCAACGTCCTGACTTTC
CDR3 protein: CASSMLTGAGANVLTF

J gene: TRBJ2-7
clone size: -
V gene: TRBV18
D gene: -
CDR3 DNA: TGTGCCAGCTCACCTCCGGGACGGTCCTACGAGCAGTACTTC
CDR3 protein: CASSPPGRSYEQYF

J gene: TRBJ1-2
clone size: -
V gene: TRBV30
D gene: TRBD1
CDR3 DNA: TGTGCCTGGAGTAGGGACAGGGGGCTCGCTGGTGGCTACACCTTC
CDR3 protein: CAWSRDRGLAGGYTF

J gene: TRBJ1-1
clone size: -
V gene: TRBV19
D gene: -
CDR3 DNA: TGTGCCACGACCCCGTGGGCGATAGACACTGAAGCTTTCTTT
CDR3 protein: CATTPWAIDTEAFF

J gene: TRBJ1-5
clone size: -
V gene: TRBV12-5
D gene: -
CDR3 DNA: TGTGCTAGTGGGAAACAGCTTAGCGGCAATCAGCCCCAGCATTTT
CDR3 protein: CASGKQLSGNQPQHF

J gene: TRBJ1-1
clone size: -
V gene: TRBV18
D gene: -
CDR3 DNA: TGTGCCAGCTCACCGGGGGCGAACACTGAAGCTTTCTTT
CDR3 protein: CASSPGANTEAFF

J gene: TRBJ2-1
clone size: few
V gene: TRBV30
D gene: TRBD2
CDR3 DNA: TGTGCCTGGAGTGTTATCGCCGGGACTAGCCGTAATGAGCAGTTCTTC
CDR3 protein: CAWSVIAGTSRNEQFF

J gene: TRBJ2-3
clone size: -
V gene: TRBV28
D gene: -
CDR3 DNA: TGTGCCAGCAGTCCGTTAGCGTGGAGGGCCTTGGATACGCAGTATTTT
CDR3 protein: CASSPLAWRALDTQYF

J gene: TRBJ1-3
clone size: few
V gene: TRBV19
D gene: -
CDR3 DNA: TGTGCCAGTAGTCGGCCAGGATCTGGAAACACCATATATTTT
CDR3 protein: CASSRPGSGNTIYF

J gene: TRBJ2-7
clone size: -
V gene: TRBV29-1
D gene: -
CDR3 DNA: TGCAGCGTTTTGACGGGTAGAGTCTACGAGCAGTACTTC
CDR3 protein: CSVLTGRVYEQYF

J gene: TRBJ2-1
clone size: -
V gene: TRBV11-3
D gene: -
CDR3 DNA: TGTGCCAGCAGCTTGAGCAGGGGCTCTTCCTACAATGAGCAGTTCTTC
CDR3 protein: CASSLSRGSSYNEQFF

J gene: TRBJ1-4
clone size: -
V gene: TRBV19
D gene: -
CDR3 DNA: TGTGCCAGTAGTATAAGATCCGAAAAACTGTTTTTT
CDR3 protein: CASSIRSEKLFF

J gene: TRBJ2-2
clone size: -
V gene: TRBV10-2
D gene: -
CDR3 DNA: TGCGCCAGCAGTGACAGGCTTTACACCGGGGAGCTGTTTTTT
CDR3 protein: CASSDRLYTGELFF

J gene: TRBJ1-1
clone size: -
V gene: TRBV11-1
D gene: -
CDR3 DNA: TGTGCCAGCAGCTTACGAGGGGTTAGCACTGAAGCTTTCTTT
CDR3 protein: CASSLRGVSTEAFF

J gene: TRBJ1-5
clone size: once
V gene: TRBV19
D gene: -
CDR3 DNA: TGTGCCAGTAGTATATCCAGGGCACGCAATCAGCCCCAGCATTTT
CDR3 protein: CASSISRARNQPQHF

J gene: TRBJ2-3
clone size: -
V gene: TRBV19
D gene: TRBD2
CDR3 DNA: TGTGCCCTAAGCGCTAGCGGGGATAGCACAGATACGCAGTATTTT
CDR3 protein: CALSASGDSTDTQYF

J gene: TRBJ1-5
clone size: -
V gene: TRBV28
D gene: -
CDR3 DNA: TGTGCCAACCCCTCTAGTAGCAATCAGCCCCAGCATTTT
CDR3 protein: CANPSSSNQPQHF

J gene: TRBJ1-3
clone size: -
V gene: TRBV6-8
D gene: -
CDR3 DNA: TGTGCCAGCAGTTATAAGGGGTCCCACTCCTCTGGAAACACCATATATTTT
CDR3 protein: CASSYKGSHSSGNTIYF

J gene: TRBJ2-5
clone size: -
V gene: TRBV19
D gene: -
CDR3 DNA: TGTGCCAGTTGTAGGGGATACCGCGAGAAGGAGACCCAGTACTTC
CDR3 protein: CASCRGYREKETQYF

J gene: TRBJ2-7
clone size: few
V gene: TRBV18
D gene: -
CDR3 DNA: TGTGCCAGCTCACCAAAACAGGCCTACGAGCAGTACTTC
CDR3 protein: CASSPKQAYEQYF

J gene: TRBJ2-7
clone size: -
V gene: TRBV5-1
D gene: -
CDR3 DNA: TGCGCCAGCAGCTTGGCTCGCAGGGGATACGAGCAGTACTTC
CDR3 protein: CASSLARRGYEQYF

J gene: TRBJ2-3
clone size: -
V gene: TRBV11-3
D gene: TRBD1
CDR3 DNA: TGTGCCAGCAGCGAACGACAGGGGGGTAGCACAGATACGCAGTATTTT
CDR3 protein: CASSERQGGSTDTQYF

J gene: TRBJ2-7
clone size: once
V gene: TRBV11-3
D gene: TRBD1
CDR3 DNA: TGTGCCAGCAGCTTTACCGGGACAGGTCTTTACGAGCAGTACTTC
CDR3 protein: CASSFTGTGLYEQYF

J gene: TRBJ2-7
clone size: -
V gene: TRBV29-1
D gene: -
CDR3 DNA: TGCAGCGTTGAAAAAGGGGTTAATGACTACGAGCAGTACTTC
CDR3 protein: CSVEKGVNDYEQYF

J gene: TRBJ2-2
clone size: -
V gene: TRBV19
D gene: TRBD2
CDR3 DNA: TGTGCCAGTAGTATGGGACTAGCGGGACTAGGGGGCGTTAACACCGGGGAGCTGTTTTTT
CDR3 protein: CASSMGLAGLGGVNTGELFF

J gene: TRBJ1-3
clone size: -
V gene: TRBV6-8
D gene: TRBD1
CDR3 DNA: TGTGCCAGCAGTTACTCTGGGACAGTAGGAAACACCATATATTTT
CDR3 protein: CASSYSGTVGNTIYF

J gene: TRBJ2-7
clone size: -
V gene: TRBV19
D gene: TRBD1
CDR3 DNA: TGTGCCAGTAGGGCGCCGAGGGGGCTCTCCTACGAGCAGTACTTC
CDR3 protein: CASRAPRGLSYEQYF

J gene: TRBJ1-4
clone size: -
V gene: TRBV28
D gene: -
CDR3 DNA: TGTGCCATCAAGGAGGGCTCTAGGGAAAAACTGTTTTTT
CDR3 protein: CAIKEGSREKLFF

J gene: TRBJ2-6
clone size: -
V gene: TRBV28
D gene: -
CDR3 DNA: TGTGCCAGCAGCTCCCGGGGTACTGGGGCCAACGTCCTGACTTTC
CDR3 protein: CASSSRGTGANVLTF

J gene: TRBJ1-6
clone size: -
V gene: TRBV9
D gene: -
CDR3 DNA: TGTGCCAGCAGCGAGGGACGCCTCTATAATTCACCCCTCCACTTT
CDR3 protein: CASSEGRLYNSPLHF

J gene: TRBJ1-5
clone size: -
V gene: TRBV19
D gene: -
CDR3 DNA: TGTGCCAGTAGTATAACTCAGGTGAATCAGCCCCAGCATTTT
CDR3 protein: CASSITQVNQPQHF

J gene: TRBJ2-5
clone size: -
V gene: TRBV19
D gene: -
CDR3 DNA: TGTGCCAGTAGTCTCCAAGAGACCCAGTACTTC
CDR3 protein: CASSLQETQYF

J gene: TRBJ1-5
clone size: -
V gene: TRBV15
D gene: -
CDR3 DNA: TGTGCCACCAGCAGAGATCCCATGAATCAGCCCCAGCATTTT
CDR3 protein: CATSRDPMNQPQHF

J gene: TRBJ2-1
clone size: -
V gene: TRBV6-8
D gene: TRBD2
CDR3 DNA: TGTGCCAGCAGTTACGAAGCAAGACGGGAGGGACCCCTTTACAATGAGCAGTTCTTC
CDR3 protein: CASSYEARREGPLYNEQFF

J gene: TRBJ2-7
clone size: -
V gene: TRBV19
D gene: TRBD1
CDR3 DNA: TGTGCCTCCAACCGAGGGACAGGGAACTACGAGCAGTACTTC
CDR3 protein: CASNRGTGNYEQYF

J gene: TRBJ1-2
clone size: -
V gene: TRBV11-3
D gene: -
CDR3 DNA: TGTGCCAGCAGCCCCATCGGCTTTCCCCTTAACTATGGCTACACCTTC
CDR3 protein: CASSPIGFPLNYGYTF

J gene: TRBJ1-5
clone size: -
V gene: TRBV18
D gene: -
CDR3 DNA: TGTGCCAGCTCACCTGTAGGGCCTCAGCCCCAGCATTTT
CDR3 protein: CASSPVGPQPQHF

J gene: TRBJ2-3
clone size: -
V gene: TRBV11-3
D gene: TRBD1
CDR3 DNA: TGTGCCAGCAGCTCCTATGACAGGGCGGGCACAGATACGCAGTATTTT
CDR3 protein: CASSSYDRAGTDTQYF

J gene: TRBJ2-7
clone size: few
V gene: TRBV18
D gene: TRBD2
CDR3 DNA: TGTGCCAGCTCACCGTACTTAACTAGCGCCGTCGACGAGCAGTACTTC
CDR3 protein: CASSPYLTSAVDEQYF

J gene: TRBJ2-1
clone size: -
V gene: TRBV11-1
D gene: -
CDR3 DNA: TGTGCCAGCAGCTTAGGGGGTTTCACCTACAATGAGCAGTTCTTC
CDR3 protein: CASSLGGFTYNEQFF

J gene: TRBJ1-4
clone size: -
V gene: TRBV5-1
D gene: TRBD1
CDR3 DNA: TGCGCCAGCAGCTGGCGGACAGGGGCTAATGAAAAACTGTTTTTT
CDR3 protein: CASSWRTGANEKLFF

J gene: TRBJ2-1
clone size: -
V gene: TRBV6-8
D gene: -
CDR3 DNA: TGTGCCAGCAGTTTACTGGGGAATGAGCAGTTCTTC
CDR3 protein: CASSLLGNEQFF

J gene: TRBJ2-7
clone size: once
V gene: TRBV11-3
D gene: -
CDR3 DNA: TGTGCCAGCAGCTTAATGCAGGGCTCCTACGAGCAGTACTTC
CDR3 protein: CASSLMQGSYEQYF

J gene: TRBJ2-6
clone size: few
V gene: TRBV6-8
D gene: TRBD1
CDR3 DNA: TGTGCCAGCAGTACCCGTCGGCAGGGGGCCTCTGGGGCCAACGTCCTGACTTTC
CDR3 protein: CASSTRRQGASGANVLTF

J gene: TRBJ1-5
clone size: -
V gene: TRBV19
D gene: -
CDR3 DNA: TGTGCCAGTAGTCGTCAAGGCAATCAGCCCCAGCATTTT
CDR3 protein: CASSRQGNQPQHF

J gene: TRBJ1-2
clone size: -
V gene: TRBV6-8
D gene: TRBD1
CDR3 DNA: TGTGCCAGCAGGGGGGACAGGGGGCTCGGCTACACCTTC
CDR3 protein: CASRGDRGLGYTF